This T cell receptor beta chain was sequenced for a study of siplizumab effects on memory and regulatory T cells. Sequencing was performed with immunoSEQ multiplex PCR; in TCRdb, only in-frame clones are kept and a portion is missing. The top ten clones hold approximately 5.7% of a sample with 15,000 to 25,000 clones, about 40% of them seen once. Cells that made up the mixed lymphocyte reaction were cocultured at 37°C for 5 to 6 days. Study conclusions and caveats: A naive or memory phenotype could not be assigned to roughly 80-96% of the proliferating CD4+ or CD8+ clones. Proof of suppressive function in proliferating Tregs from siplizumab cultures was not established. Unstimulated subsets accounted for the mapping of only a minor share of the clones that were alloreactive.

This clone was observed a single time. Its antigen is as yet unknown. Sequencing input: CFSE-low (dividing) CD4+ T cells sorted from an allogeneic mixed lymphocyte reaction. The sequence was collected from a human donor in good health; the cells came from an allogeneic mixed lymphocyte reaction. Some clones in this sample may be carry-over from other donors' samples.

This CDR3 reads CASSSPDRSYTF. The CDR3 nucleotides read TGTGCCAGCAGCTCCCCAGACAGAAGCTACACCTTC. The V call is TRBV7-2, the J call TRBJ1-2, with D perhaps matching TRBD1 (5 bases). V dropped 4 bases and J dropped 9 bases, with 12 bases sitting between them. The CDR3 runs 12 residues. The germline gives CDR1 SGHTA, CDR2 FQGNSA.